What follows describes a single T cell receptor beta chain. Its specificity is unknown. At survey level, the immunoSEQ assay was run in its v3.0 version. The repertoire was sequenced with immunoSEQ multiplex PCR; TCRdb's copy has only in-frame clones and lacks some. The table includes tens of thousands of clones, around 83% detected once. This sample stems from a study of long-term antiretroviral therapy in people with HIV. V was shortened by 3 bases and J by 10 bases, with 10 bases between the two germline ends. The CDR3 is 12 amino acids. Germline V CDR1 and CDR2: SGHAT, FQNNGV. Points from the study as a whole: ART adherence, viral resistance and therapy changes were undocumented. Versus controls, repertoires in people with HIV had narrower CDR3 length ranges.

The sequences come from unsorted PBMCs, collected 0.8 years after starting antiretroviral therapy. The receptor was derived from a woman aged 25-40 years with HIV. The V and J genes are TRBV11-2 and TRBJ2-1; either TRBD1 or TRBD2 may fit D (5 bases each). The CDR3 protein is CASSFRDREQFF. The CDR3 DNA reads as TGTGCCAGCAGCTTCAGGGACCGGGAGCAGTTCTTC.